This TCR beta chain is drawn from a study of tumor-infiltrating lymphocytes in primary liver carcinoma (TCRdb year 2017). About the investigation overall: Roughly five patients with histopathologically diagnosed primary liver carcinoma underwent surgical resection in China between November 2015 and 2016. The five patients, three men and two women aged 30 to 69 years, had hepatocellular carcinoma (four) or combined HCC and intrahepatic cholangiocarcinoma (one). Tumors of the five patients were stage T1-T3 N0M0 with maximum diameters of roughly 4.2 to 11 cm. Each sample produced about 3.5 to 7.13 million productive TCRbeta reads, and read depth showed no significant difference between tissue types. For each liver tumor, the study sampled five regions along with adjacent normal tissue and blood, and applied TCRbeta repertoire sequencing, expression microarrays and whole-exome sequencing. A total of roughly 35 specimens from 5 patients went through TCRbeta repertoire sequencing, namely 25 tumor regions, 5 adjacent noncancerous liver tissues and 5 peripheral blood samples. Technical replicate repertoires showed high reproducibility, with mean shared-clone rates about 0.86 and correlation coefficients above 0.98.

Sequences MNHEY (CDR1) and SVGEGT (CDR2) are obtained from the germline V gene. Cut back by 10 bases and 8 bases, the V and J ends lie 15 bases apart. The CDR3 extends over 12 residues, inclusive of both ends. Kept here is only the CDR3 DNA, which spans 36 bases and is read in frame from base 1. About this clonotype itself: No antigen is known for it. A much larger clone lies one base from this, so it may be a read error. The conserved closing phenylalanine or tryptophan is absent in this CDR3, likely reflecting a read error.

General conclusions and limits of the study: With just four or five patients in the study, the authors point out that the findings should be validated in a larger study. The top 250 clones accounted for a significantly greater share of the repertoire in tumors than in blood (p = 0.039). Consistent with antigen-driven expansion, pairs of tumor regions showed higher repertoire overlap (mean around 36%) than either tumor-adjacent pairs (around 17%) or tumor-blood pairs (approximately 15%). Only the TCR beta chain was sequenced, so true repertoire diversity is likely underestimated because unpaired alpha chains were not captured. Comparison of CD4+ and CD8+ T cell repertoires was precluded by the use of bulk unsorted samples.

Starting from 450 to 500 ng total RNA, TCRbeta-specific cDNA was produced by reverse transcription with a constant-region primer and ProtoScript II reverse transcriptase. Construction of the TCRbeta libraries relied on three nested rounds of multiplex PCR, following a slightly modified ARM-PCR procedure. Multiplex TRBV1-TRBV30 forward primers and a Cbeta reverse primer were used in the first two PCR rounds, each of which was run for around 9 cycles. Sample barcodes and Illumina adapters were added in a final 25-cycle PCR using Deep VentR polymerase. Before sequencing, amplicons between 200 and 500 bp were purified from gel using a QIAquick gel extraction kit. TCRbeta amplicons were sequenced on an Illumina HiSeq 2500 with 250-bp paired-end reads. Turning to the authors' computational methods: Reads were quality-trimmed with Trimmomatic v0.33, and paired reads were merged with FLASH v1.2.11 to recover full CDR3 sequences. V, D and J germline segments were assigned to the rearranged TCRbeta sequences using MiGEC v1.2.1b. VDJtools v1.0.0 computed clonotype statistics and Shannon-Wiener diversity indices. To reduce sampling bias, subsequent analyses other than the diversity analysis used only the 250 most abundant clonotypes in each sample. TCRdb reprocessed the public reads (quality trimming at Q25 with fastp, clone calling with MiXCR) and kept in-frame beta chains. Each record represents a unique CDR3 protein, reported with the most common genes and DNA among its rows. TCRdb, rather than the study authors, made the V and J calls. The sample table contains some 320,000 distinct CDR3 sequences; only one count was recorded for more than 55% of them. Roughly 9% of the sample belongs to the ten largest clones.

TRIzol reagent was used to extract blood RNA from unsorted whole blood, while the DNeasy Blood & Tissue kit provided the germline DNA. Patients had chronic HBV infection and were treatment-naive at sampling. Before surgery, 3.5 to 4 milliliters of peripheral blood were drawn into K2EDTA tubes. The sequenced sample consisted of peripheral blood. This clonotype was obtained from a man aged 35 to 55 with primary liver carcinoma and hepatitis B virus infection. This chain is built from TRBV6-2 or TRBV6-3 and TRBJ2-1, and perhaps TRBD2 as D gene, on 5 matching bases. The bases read TGTGCCACCTACGGGGTAGGCGATGAGCAGTTCCTC. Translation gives CATYGVGDEQFL.